Following are 18 T cell receptor beta chains from one sample sequenced in a study of breast tumors, draining lymph nodes, adjacent tissues. TCRdb reanalysed the multiplex PCR reads using MiXCR and keeps one entry per CDR3 protein. The sample records approximately 150,000 distinct CDR3 sequences, around 35% being singletons. Samples came from axillary lymph nodes draining the breast cancer. Sequenced: axillary lymph node tissue. The receptors come from a female donor with breast cancer. Some clones in this sample may be carry-over from other donors' samples.

The sample holds many counts of this clonotype. CDR3 in DNA: TGTGCCAGCAGCTTCCCCTCTGGGGGTCAGACCCAGTACTTC. Its translation is CASSFPSGGQTQYF. The rearrangement joins TRBV7-2 to TRBJ2-5, with D perhaps given as TRBD1 or TRBD2 (5 bases each). Germline V CDR1 and CDR2: SGHTA, FQGNSA. V was trimmed by 3 bases and J by 6 bases, leaving 14 bases between them. This CDR3 is 14 amino acids long.

Concerning this clonotype itself: Possible read error: a much larger clone is one base away. The chain links TRBV6-5 to TRBJ2-3, with 7 positions matching TRBD1. The CDR3 runs 14 residues. Germline CDR1 and CDR2: MNHEY and SVGAGI. CDR3 region: CAGSYDRVSDTQYF. The CDR3 region has the DNA TGTGCCGGCAGTTACGACAGGGTTTCGGATACGCAGTATTTT.

This clonotype was seen repeatedly, ten times or more. The chain joins TRBV28 to TRBJ2-7; D is perhaps TRBD1 (5 bases). V shed 2 bases and J shed 6 bases, with 17 bases lying between them. This CDR3 is built from 15 residues. The germline CDR1 and CDR2 sequences are MDHEN and SYDVKM. The DNA of the CDR3 is TGTGCCAGCAGTTTAGGGTCTCGGGCAAGGGGCGAGCAGTACTTC. Encoded protein: CASSLGSRARGEQYF.

This clonotype was seen just once. The conserved phenylalanine or tryptophan is not found at the CDR3 terminus, so this likely reflects a read error. V is TRBV20-1 and J is TRBJ1-5; D possibly corresponds to TRBD1 (6 bases). The CDR3 totals 15 residues. Trimming shortened V by 0 bases and J by 0 bases, and 9 bases separated the two germline ends. The germline gives CDR1 DFQATT, CDR2 SNEGSKA (reference sequence). This chain's CDR3 is CSARDGDTSNQPQHG. The CDR3 DNA is TGCAGTGCTAGAGATGGGGACACTAGCAATCAGCCCCAGCATGGT.

This clonotype came up many times. This chain uses TRBV11-2 with TRBJ1-2; D remains unclear. Trimming left V 5 bases short and J 7 bases short, with 11 bases between. Germline V gene data show CDR1 as SGHAT and CDR2 as FQNNGV. The CDR3 runs 12 residues. The CDR3 DNA reads as TGTGCCAGCAGCCAAGAAAGGGCTGGCTACACCTTC. Translation gives CASSQERAGYTF.

The table lists this clonotype with many counts. The chain links TRBV6-2 or TRBV6-3 to TRBJ2-3; D is ambiguous. V was clipped by 2 bases and J by 0 bases, with 6 bases between them. Germline V lookup: CDR1 MNHEY, CDR2 SVGEGT. The CDR3 is 14 amino acids. Here the CDR3 reads CASSYGPSTDTQYF. CDR3 DNA sequence: TGTGCCAGCAGTTACGGGCCGAGCACAGATACGCAGTATTTT.

This sequence joins TRBV15 and TRBJ1-2; the match to TRBD1 covers 7 bases. Germline-derived CDR1 and CDR2 are LNHNV and YYDKDF (reference sequence). The length of the CDR3 is 14 residues. The trim removed 4 bases at V and 3 bases at J, leaving 5 bases unmatched. The CDR3, as DNA: TGTGCCACCAGCAAAAGGGGGCTATACTATGGCTACACCTTC. Its protein product is CATSKRGLYYGYTF.

A few counts support this clonotype. CDR3 region: CASSPFGGNTGELFF. CDR3 bases: TGTGCCAGCAGCCCTTTCGGTGGGAACACCGGGGAGCTGTTTTTT. This sequence joins TRBV3-1 and TRBJ2-2, with D hard to call. Germline loops: CDR1 LGHDT, CDR2 YNNKEL (reference sequence). This CDR3 spans 15 amino acids. Trimming removed 4 bases at V and 1 base at J, with 10 bases between.

The rearrangement uses TRBV18 and TRBJ1-1; D is ambiguous. The V and J ends lost 3 bases and 1 base respectively, with 6 bases between them. The CDR3 spans 13 residues. The V gene's germline CDR1 is KGHSH and CDR2 LQKENI. The CDR3 DNA reads TGTGCCAGCTCACCTGAACGGAACACTGAAGCTTTCTTT. Translation: CASSPERNTEAFF.

This clonotype has ten or more counts. The V and J genes are TRBV28 and TRBJ2-7; 7 bases are a match to TRBD1. The V gene's germline CDR1 is MDHEN and CDR2 SYDVKM. The J segment lost 2 bases and the V segment lost 3 bases, leaving 4 bases of the junction unmatched. CDR3 length: 14 residues. The CDR3 region has the DNA TGTGCCAGCAGTTTGGGACAGCCCACCTACGAGCAGTACTTC. This encodes CASSLGQPTYEQYF. Complete variable domain (other parts from reference TRBV28 and TRBJ2-7): DVKVTQSSRYLVKRTGEKVFLECVQDMDHENMFWYRQDPGLGLRLIYFSYDVKMKEKGDIPEGYSVSREKKERFSLILESASTNQTSMYLCASSLGQPTYEQYFGPGTRLTVT.

This clonotype was counted many times. CDR3 in DNA: TGTGCCAGCAGCTCCACAGGGTCTAAGAACACCGGGGAGCTGTTTTTT. Protein: CASSSTGSKNTGELFF. This chain connects TRBV7-3 to TRBJ2-2; possibly TRBD1 for D (6 bases). The V end lost 4 bases, the J end lost 1 base, and 13 bases lay between the germline ends. In germline, CDR1 is SGHTA, CDR2 FQGTGA. This CDR3 contains 16 residues.

Comment on this clonotype: At one end, the junction sequence differs from germline, possibly due to a read error. The V call is TRBV9, the J call TRBJ2-7; D not resolved. The CDR3 consists of 15 residues. Germline V CDR1 and CDR2: SGDLS, YYNGEE. The CDR3 here is CGSSVSPAPTYGQYF. For the CDR3, the DNA is TGTGGCAGCAGCGTATCACCGGCACCGACCTACGGGCAGTACTTC.

This clonotype has at least ten counts. The chain uses TRBV28 and TRBJ1-6; 7 nucleotides match TRBD1. The CDR3 spans 15 residues. CDR1 MDHEN and CDR2 SYDVKM come from the germline V gene. The junction had 5 bases not matched to a gene; V was cut back by 6 bases and J by 3 bases. CDR3 region: CASSSRDSYNSPLHF. The CDR3 DNA reads as TGTGCCAGCAGCTCACGGGACAGCTATAATTCACCCCTCCACTTT. The entire variable domain, with the rest obtained from reference TRBV28 and TRBJ1-6, is as follows: DVKVTQSSRYLVKRTGEKVFLECVQDMDHENMFWYRQDPGLGLRLIYFSYDVKMKEKGDIPEGYSVSREKKERFSLILESASTNQTSMYLCASSSRDSYNSPLHFGNGTRLTVT.

Ten or more counts support this clonotype. This chain connects TRBV28 to TRBJ2-7, with TRBD1 matching over 7 bases. The CDR3 spans 12 residues. CDR1 and CDR2 from the germline V gene are MDHEN and SYDVKM. After removal of 10 bases from V and 2 bases from J, the junction contained 5 bases not matched to a gene. The CDR3 reads CATRTGPYEQYF. For the CDR3, the DNA is TGTGCCACCAGGACAGGCCCCTACGAGCAGTACTTC.

Turning to this clonotype: A junction boundary mismatches the germline segment, possibly from a read error. The chain uses TRBV10-2 and TRBJ1-6; D remains ambiguous. From germline, CDR1 is WSHSY and CDR2 SAAADI. The CDR3 spans 23 residues. This chain's CDR3 is CASSDEGGRESDKLNSCNSPLHF. In DNA, the CDR3 is TGCGCCAGCAGTGATGAAGGTGGCAGAGAATCCGACAAACTGAACTCCTGTAATTCACCCCTCCACTTT.

The table lists this clonotype with many counts. This chain connects TRBV15 to TRBJ2-1, with 10 bases lining up with TRBD2. The CDR3 extends over 17 amino acids. Unmatched junction bases numbered 9, after V lost 0 bases and J lost 7 bases. The germline V gene encodes CDR1 LNHNV and CDR2 YYDKDF (reference sequence). In DNA, the CDR3 is TGTGCCACCAGCAGAGATAGGAGCGGGAGGGCCCGAAATGAGCAGTTCTTC. Protein product: CATSRDRSGRARNEQFF.

This clonotype showed up just once. This chain joins TRBV9 and TRBJ1-2, with 8 bases fitting TRBD1. V lost 3 bases, J lost 5 bases, and 9 bases stayed unmatched. This CDR3 contains 15 residues. Germline V CDR1 and CDR2: SGDLS, YYNGEE. The CDR3, as DNA: TGTGCCAGCAGCGGTCGGGACAGGCCCTTGTATGGCTACACCTTC. Protein sequence: CASSGRDRPLYGYTF.

The table lists this clonotype with many counts. The chain joins TRBV7-3 to TRBJ2-2; possible D gene TRBD2, 6 bases. Trimming removed 2 bases at V and 2 bases at J, with 18 bases between. The CDR3 has 18 amino acids. Germline V CDR1 and CDR2: SGHTA, FQGTGA. The CDR3 DNA follows: TGTGCCAGCAGCTTATTGGGGGGACCCCCTTTAAACACCGGGGAGCTGTTTTTT. Translating gives CASSLLGGPPLNTGELFF.